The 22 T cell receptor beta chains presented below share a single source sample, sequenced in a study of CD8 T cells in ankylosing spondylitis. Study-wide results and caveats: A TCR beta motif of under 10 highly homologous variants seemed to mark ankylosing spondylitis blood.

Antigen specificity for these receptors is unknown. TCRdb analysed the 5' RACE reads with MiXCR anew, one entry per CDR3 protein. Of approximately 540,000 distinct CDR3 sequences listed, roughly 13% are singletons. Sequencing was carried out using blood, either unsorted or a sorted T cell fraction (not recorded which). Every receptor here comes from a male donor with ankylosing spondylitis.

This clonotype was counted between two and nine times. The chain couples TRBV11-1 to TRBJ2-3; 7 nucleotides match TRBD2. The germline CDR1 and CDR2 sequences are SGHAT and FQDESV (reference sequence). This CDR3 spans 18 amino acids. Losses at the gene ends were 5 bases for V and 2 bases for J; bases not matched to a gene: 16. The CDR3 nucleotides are TGTGCCAGCAGCCTGGCAACTAGCGTAACCGGATTCACAGATACGCAGTATTTT. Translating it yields CASSLATSVTGFTDTQYF.

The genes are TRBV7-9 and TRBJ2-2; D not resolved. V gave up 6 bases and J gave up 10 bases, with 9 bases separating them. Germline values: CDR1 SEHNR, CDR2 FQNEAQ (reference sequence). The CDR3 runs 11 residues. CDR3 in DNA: TGTGCCAGCAGAAACCCGGCGGAGCTGTTTTTT. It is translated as CASRNPAELFF.

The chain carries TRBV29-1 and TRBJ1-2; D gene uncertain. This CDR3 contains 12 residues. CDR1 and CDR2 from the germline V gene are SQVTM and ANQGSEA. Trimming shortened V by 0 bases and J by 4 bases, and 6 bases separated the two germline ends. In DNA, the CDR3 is TGCAGCGTTGAAGATGGGAGCTATGGCTACACCTTC. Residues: CSVEDGSYGYTF.

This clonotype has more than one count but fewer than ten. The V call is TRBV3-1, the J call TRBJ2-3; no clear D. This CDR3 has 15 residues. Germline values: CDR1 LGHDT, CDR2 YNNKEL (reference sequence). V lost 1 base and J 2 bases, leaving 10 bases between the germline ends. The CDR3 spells CASSQGVSYTDTQYF. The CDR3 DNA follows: TGTGCCAGCAGCCAAGGTGTCTCCTACACAGATACGCAGTATTTT.

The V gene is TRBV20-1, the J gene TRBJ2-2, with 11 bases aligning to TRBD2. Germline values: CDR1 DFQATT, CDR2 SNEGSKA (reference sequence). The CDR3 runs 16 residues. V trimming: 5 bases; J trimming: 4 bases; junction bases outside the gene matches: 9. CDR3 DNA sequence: TGCAGTGCTTATAGCGGGAGGGCACTAGGCACCGGGGAGCTGTTTTTT. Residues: CSAYSGRALGTGELFF.

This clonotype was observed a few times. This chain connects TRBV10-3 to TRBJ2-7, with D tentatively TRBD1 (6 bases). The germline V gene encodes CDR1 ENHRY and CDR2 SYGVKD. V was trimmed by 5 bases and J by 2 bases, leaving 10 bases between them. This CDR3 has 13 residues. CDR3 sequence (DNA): TGTGCCATCAGTAGACAGGACACCTACGAGCAGTACTTC. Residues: CAISRQDTYEQYF.

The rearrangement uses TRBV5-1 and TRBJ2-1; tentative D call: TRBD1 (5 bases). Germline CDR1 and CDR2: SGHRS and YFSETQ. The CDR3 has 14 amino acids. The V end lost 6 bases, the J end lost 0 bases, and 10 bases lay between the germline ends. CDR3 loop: CASNQDTSYNEQFF. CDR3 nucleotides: TGCGCCAGCAACCAGGACACCTCCTACAATGAGCAGTTCTTC.

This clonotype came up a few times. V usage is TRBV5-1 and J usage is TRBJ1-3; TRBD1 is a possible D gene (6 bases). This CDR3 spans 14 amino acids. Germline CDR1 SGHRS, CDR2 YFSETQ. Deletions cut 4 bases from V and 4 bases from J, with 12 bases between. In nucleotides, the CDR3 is TGCGCCAGCAGCATGGGGGCAGGAGGAAACACCATATATTTT. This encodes CASSMGAGGNTIYF.

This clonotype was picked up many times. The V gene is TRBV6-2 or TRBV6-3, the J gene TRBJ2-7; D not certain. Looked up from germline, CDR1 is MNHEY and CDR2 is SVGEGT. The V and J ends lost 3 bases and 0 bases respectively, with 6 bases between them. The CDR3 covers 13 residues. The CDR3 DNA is TGTGCCAGCAGTTATGACGCCTCCTACGAGCAGTACGTC. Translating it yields CASSYDASYEQYV.

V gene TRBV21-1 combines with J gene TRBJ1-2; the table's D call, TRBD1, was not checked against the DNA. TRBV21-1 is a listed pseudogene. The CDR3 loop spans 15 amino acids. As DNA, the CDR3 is TGTGCCAGCTGGGGGGACAGGGGAGTCCCTTATGGCTACACCTTC. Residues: CASWGDRGVPYGYTF.

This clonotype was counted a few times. CDR3 amino acids: CASSARTGDTQYF. As DNA, the CDR3 is TGTGCCAGCAGCGCGCGAACCGGGGATACGCAGTATTTT. This chain uses TRBV9 with TRBJ2-3; D gene unclear. V shed 3 bases and J shed 6 bases, with 11 bases lying between them. The CDR3 consists of 13 residues. Germline-derived CDR1 and CDR2 are SGDLS and YYNGEE.

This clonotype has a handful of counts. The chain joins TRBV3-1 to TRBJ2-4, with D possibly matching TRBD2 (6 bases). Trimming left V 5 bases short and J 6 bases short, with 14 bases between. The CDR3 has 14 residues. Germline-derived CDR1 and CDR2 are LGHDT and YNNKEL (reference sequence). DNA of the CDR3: TGTGCCAGCAGCTCCCGAGGAGGGAGAAACATTCAGTACTTC. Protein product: CASSSRGGRNIQYF.

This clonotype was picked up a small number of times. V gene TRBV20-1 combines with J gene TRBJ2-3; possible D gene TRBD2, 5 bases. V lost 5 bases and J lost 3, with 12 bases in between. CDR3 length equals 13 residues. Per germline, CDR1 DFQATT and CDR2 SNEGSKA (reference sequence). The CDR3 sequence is CSAPLRGTDTQYF. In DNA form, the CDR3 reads TGCAGTGCTCCCCTGAGAGGGACAGATACGCAGTATTTT.

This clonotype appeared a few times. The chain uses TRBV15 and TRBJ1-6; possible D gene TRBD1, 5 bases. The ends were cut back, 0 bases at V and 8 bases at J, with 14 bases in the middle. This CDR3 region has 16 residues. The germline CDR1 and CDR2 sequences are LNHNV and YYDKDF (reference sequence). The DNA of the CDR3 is TGTGCCACCAGCAGAGAAACCAGGGACCCCTATTCACCCCTCCACTTT. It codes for CATSRETRDPYSPLHF.

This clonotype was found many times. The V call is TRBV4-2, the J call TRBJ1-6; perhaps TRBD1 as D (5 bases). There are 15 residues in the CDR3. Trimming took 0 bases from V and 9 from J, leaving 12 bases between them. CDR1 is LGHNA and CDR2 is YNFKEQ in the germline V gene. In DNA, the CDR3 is TGTGCCAGCAGCCAAGATCACGGGGCGATTTCACCCCTCCACTTT. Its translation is CASSQDHGAISPLHF.

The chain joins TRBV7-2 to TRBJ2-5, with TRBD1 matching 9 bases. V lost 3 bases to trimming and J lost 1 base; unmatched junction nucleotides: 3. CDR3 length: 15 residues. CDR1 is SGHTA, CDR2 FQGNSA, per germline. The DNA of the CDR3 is TGTGCCAGCAGCTTCGGGACAGGGTCCCAAGAGACCCAGTACTTC. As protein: CASSFGTGSQETQYF.

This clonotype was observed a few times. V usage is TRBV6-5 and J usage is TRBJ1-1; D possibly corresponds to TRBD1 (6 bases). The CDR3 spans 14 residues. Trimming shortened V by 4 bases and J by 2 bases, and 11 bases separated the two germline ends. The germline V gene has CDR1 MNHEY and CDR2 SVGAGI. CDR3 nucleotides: TGTGCCAGCAGTTCACGACAGGATAACACTGAAGCTTTCTTT. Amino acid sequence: CASSSRQDNTEAFF.

CDR3 coding DNA: TGTGCCAGCAGTCAATTTTCGGACAGGTTATACTACGAGCAGTACTTC. This sequence encodes CASSQFSDRLYYEQYF. The chain links TRBV27 to TRBJ2-7; 7 bases match TRBD1. Germline assignment: CDR1 MNHEY and CDR2 SMNVEV (reference sequence). The CDR3 loop spans 16 amino acids. V shed 5 bases, J shed 3 bases, and the junction held 13 bases outside the gene matches.

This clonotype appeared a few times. The CDR3 nucleotides are TGCGCCAGCAGCTTGGCCCCTGTGGGGGAGAGAGATACGCAGTATTTT. Its protein is CASSLAPVGERDTQYF. This rearrangement joins TRBV5-1 to TRBJ2-3; D might be TRBD1 or TRBD2, each matching 5 bases. Trimming left V 0 bases short and J 5 bases short, with 16 bases between. The CDR3 has 16 residues. Germline V CDR1 and CDR2: SGHRS, YFSETQ. The variable domain in full, completed from reference TRBV5-1 and TRBJ2-3, reads KAGVTQTPRYLIKTRGQQVTLSCSPISGHRSVSWYQQTPGQGLQFLFEYFSETQRNKGNFPGRFSGRQFSNSRSEMNVSTLELGDSALYLCASSLAPVGERDTQYFGPGTRLTVL.

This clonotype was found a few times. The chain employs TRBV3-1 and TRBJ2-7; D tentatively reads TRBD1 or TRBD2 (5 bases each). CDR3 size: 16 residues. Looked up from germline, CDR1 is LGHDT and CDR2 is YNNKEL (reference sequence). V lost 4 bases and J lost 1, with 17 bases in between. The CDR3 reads CASSRGTGTMSYEQYF. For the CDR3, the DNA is TGTGCCAGCAGCCGAGGCACCGGGACCATGTCCTACGAGCAGTACTTC.

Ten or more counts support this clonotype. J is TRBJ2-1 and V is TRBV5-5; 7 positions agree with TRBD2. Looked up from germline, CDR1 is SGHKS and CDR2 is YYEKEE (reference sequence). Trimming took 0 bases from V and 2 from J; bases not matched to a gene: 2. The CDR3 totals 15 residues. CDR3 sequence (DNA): TGTGCCAGCAGCTTGGTGGGAGGGACCTACAATGAGCAGTTCTTC. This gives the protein CASSLVGGTYNEQFF.

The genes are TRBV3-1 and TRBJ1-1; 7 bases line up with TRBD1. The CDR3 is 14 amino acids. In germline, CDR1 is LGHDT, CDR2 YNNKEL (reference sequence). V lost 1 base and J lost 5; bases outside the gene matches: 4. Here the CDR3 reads CASSQGLTGTEAFF. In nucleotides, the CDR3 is TGTGCCAGCAGCCAAGGATTGACAGGGACTGAAGCTTTCTTT.